This entry lists 25 T cell receptor beta chains sequenced from one sample in a study of graft-versus-host responses after intestinal transplantation. Assay used: immunoSEQ multiplex PCR; TCRdb lists only in-frame clones, some missing. The table includes roughly 73,000 clones, around 87% detected once. Their antigens remain unidentified. The source was unstimulated CD8+ T cells sorted from spleen or lymph node cells, collected before transplant. All receptors come from a human donor who was the organ donor for an intestinal transplant.

The chain links TRBV5-8 to TRBJ2-5; TRBD1 might be the D (7 bases). The CDR3 runs to 15 residues. Trimming removed 1 base at V and 5 bases at J, with 15 bases between. CDR1 is SGHTS and CDR2 is YDEGEE in the germline V gene. CDR3 in amino acids: CASSLTPGGQETQYF. The CDR3 coding sequence is TGTGCCAGCAGCTTGACCCCAGGGGGGCAGGAGACCCAGTACTTC.

The rearrangement uses TRBV4-1 and TRBJ2-2, with a tentative D call TRBD1 (6 bases). Germline V gene lookup returns CDR1 MGHRA and CDR2 YSYEKL. This CDR3 contains 15 residues. Between the trimmed V and J ends, which lost 2 bases and 4 bases, there was a span of 11 bases. The CDR3 loop is CASSQITTGTGELFF. DNA of the CDR3: TGCGCCAGCAGCCAAATTACGACAGGCACCGGGGAGCTGTTTTTT.

J is TRBJ2-1 and V is TRBV29-1; D gene ambiguous. Looked up from germline, CDR1 is SQVTM and CDR2 is ANQGSEA. V was cut by 3 bases and J by 5 bases, with 11 bases left in between. CDR3 size: 13 residues. CDR3: CSVEPRLNNEQFF. The DNA of the CDR3 is TGCAGCGTTGAGCCCCGGCTCAACAATGAGCAGTTCTTC.

This chain uses TRBV2 with TRBJ2-3; TRBD2 aligns across 10 bases. This CDR3 contains 16 residues. Unmatched junction bases numbered 6, after V lost 4 bases and J lost 2 bases. From germline, CDR1 is SNHLY and CDR2 FYNNEI. As DNA, the CDR3 is TGTGCCAGCAGTGTACCTAGCGGGGGCACCACAGATACGCAGTATTTT. It codes for CASSVPSGGTTDTQYF.

This chain uses TRBV4-1 with TRBJ1-5, with TRBD1 matching 7 bases. Germline V gives CDR1 MGHRA, CDR2 YSYEKL. CDR3 length equals 15 residues. Trimming at V came to 5 bases and at J to 3 bases, leaving 7 bases not matched to a gene. This CDR3 is CASSVGQALNQPQHF. The CDR3 DNA follows: TGCGCCAGCAGCGTTGGACAGGCGCTCAATCAGCCCCAGCATTTT.

Concerning this clone itself: An end of the junction differs from the germline gene, which may be a read error. The gene calls are TRBV28 and TRBJ2-7, with 8 bases that match TRBD1. In germline, CDR1 is MDHEN, CDR2 SYDVKM. The length of the CDR3 is 13 residues. The CDR3 nucleotides are TGTGCCAGCAGCCAACAGGGGGTATACGAGCGGTACTTC. Amino acid sequence: CASSQQGVYERYF.

The chain combines TRBV28 with TRBJ2-7, with 10 bases lining up with TRBD1. With V trimmed by 4 bases and J by 6 bases, 9 bases remained unmatched. CDR1 MDHEN and CDR2 SYDVKM come from the germline V gene. The CDR3 is 15 residues long. DNA for the CDR3: TGTGCCAGCAGTTCTGGACAGGGGGATGTGTGCGAGCAGTACTTC. Its protein is CASSSGQGDVCEQYF.

The rearrangement uses TRBV5-1 and TRBJ2-1; D possibly corresponds to TRBD2 (6 bases). The CDR3 covers 15 residues. Germline V gene data show CDR1 as SGHRS and CDR2 as YFSETQ. Trimming left V 1 base short and J 7 bases short, with 15 bases between. CDR3 DNA: TGCGCCAGCAGCTTGTTCTGGCGGGGCCCTAATGAGCAGTTCTTC. It codes for CASSLFWRGPNEQFF. The variable domain in full, with the rest retrieved from reference TRBV5-1 and TRBJ2-1, is KAGVTQTPRYLIKTRGQQVTLSCSPISGHRSVSWYQQTPGQGLQFLFEYFSETQRNKGNFPGRFSGRQFSNSRSEMNVSTLELGDSALYLCASSLFWRGPNEQFFGPGTRLTVL.

The sample holds a few counts of this clone. The chain combines TRBV6-1 with TRBJ1-5; D not certain. The V gene's germline CDR1 is MNHNS and CDR2 SASEGT. There are 14 residues in the CDR3. Trimming took 11 bases from V and 0 from J, leaving 14 bases between them. The CDR3 loop is CAADTADSNQPQHF. CDR3 sequence (DNA): TGTGCCGCTGATACAGCAGATAGCAATCAGCCCCAGCATTTT.

This rearrangement joins TRBV2 to TRBJ2-1; D perhaps matches TRBD1 (6 bases). The CDR3 has 16 residues. Trimming took 2 bases from V and 4 from J, leaving 15 bases between them. Germline CDR1 and CDR2: SNHLY and FYNNEI. Here the CDR3 DNA reads TGTGCCAGCAGTGAAAGCCAAGTCGGACAGTACAATGAGCAGTTCTTC. It specifies CASSESQVGQYNEQFF.

The rearrangement links TRBV7-2 to TRBJ2-3, with 7 bases identical to TRBD2. Germline V gene lookup returns CDR1 SGHTA and CDR2 FQGNSA. After removal of 6 bases from V and 1 base from J, the junction contained 10 bases not matched to a gene. The CDR3 length is 16 residues. The CDR3 loop reads CASSHLPAGGTDTQYF. The CDR3 region has the DNA TGTGCCAGCAGTCACCTACCCGCGGGGGGCACAGATACGCAGTATTTT. Full variable domain (remainder filled in from reference TRBV7-2 and TRBJ2-3): GAGVSQSPSNKVTEKGKDVELRCDPISGHTALYWYRQSLGQGLEFLIYFQGNSAPDKSGLPSDRFSAERTGGSVSTLTIQRTQQEDSAVYLCASSHLPAGGTDTQYFGPGTRLTVL.

This clone was observed a few times. The rearrangement links TRBV4-2 to TRBJ2-1; 11 bases agree with TRBD2. Per germline, CDR1 LGHNA and CDR2 YNFKEQ. The CDR3 has 16 residues. V trimming: 0 bases; J trimming: 4 bases; junction bases outside the gene matches: 2. Here the CDR3 reads CASSQETSGGYNEQFF. The CDR3, as DNA: TGTGCCAGCAGCCAAGAAACTAGCGGGGGTTACAATGAGCAGTTCTTC.

This sequence joins TRBV4-2 and TRBJ2-2; no clear D gene. The germline CDR1 and CDR2 sequences are LGHNA and YNFKEQ. The CDR3 has 12 amino acids. Trimming removed 1 base from V and 12 bases from J, with 9 bases in between. The CDR3 region is CASSQAQRKLFF. The CDR3 nucleotides read TGTGCCAGCAGCCAAGCCCAGAGAAAGCTGTTTTTT.

This chain uses TRBV7-8 with TRBJ1-2, with TRBD1 matching over 9 bases. This CDR3 is built from 15 residues. The germline V gene encodes CDR1 SGHVS and CDR2 FQNEAQ. Unmatched junction bases numbered 4, after V lost 1 base and J lost 4 bases. CDR3 DNA sequence: TGTGCCAGCAGCTTAGAGGAGGACAGGGGCTATGGCTACACCTTC. This encodes CASSLEEDRGYGYTF.

The genes are TRBV13 and TRBJ1-1; D is uncertain. The CDR3 runs 11 residues. V lost 5 bases and J 0 bases, leaving 1 base between the germline ends. Germline V gene data show CDR1 as PRHDT and CDR2 as FYEKMQ (reference sequence). For the CDR3, the DNA is TGTGCCAGCAGCCTGAACACTGAAGCTTTCTTT. Amino acids: CASSLNTEAFF.

This rearrangement joins TRBV15 to TRBJ2-2; the match to TRBD2 covers 13 bases. The ends lost 3 bases at V and 6 bases at J; junction bases unmatched: 1. Looked up from germline, CDR1 is LNHNV and CDR2 is YYDKDF (reference sequence). The CDR3 is 15 residues long. CDR3 coding DNA: TGTGCCACCAGCAGGGGACTAGCGGGGCCCGGGGAGCTGTTTTTT. Amino acid sequence: CATSRGLAGPGELFF.

This chain connects TRBV10-2 to TRBJ2-1; the match to TRBD1 covers 7 bases. After removal of 8 bases from V and 5 bases from J, the junction contained 18 bases not matched to a gene. CDR3 length equals 17 residues. Germline values: CDR1 WSHSY, CDR2 SAAADI. The CDR3 region has the DNA TGCGCCAGCCGAGCCGAAGGGACAGTACCCCCTGACAATGAGCAGTTCTTC. Translating it yields CASRAEGTVPPDNEQFF.

This clone was observed a single time. This chain connects TRBV7-2 to TRBJ1-5; possibly TRBD1 for D (5 bases). The V end lost 0 bases, the J end lost 1 base, and 19 bases lay between the germline ends. This CDR3 has 19 amino acids. Per the germline V gene, CDR1 is SGHTA and CDR2 is FQGNSA. The CDR3 DNA follows: TGTGCCAGCAGCTTAGCGGTCGGGGCAGGGCGATGGAGCAATCAGCCCCAGCATTTT. Protein product: CASSLAVGAGRWSNQPQHF.

The rearrangement links TRBV19 to TRBJ1-2; D is ambiguous. This CDR3 is built from 16 residues. Germline CDR1 LNHDA, CDR2 SQIVND (reference sequence). Trimming shortened V by 5 bases and J by 1 base, and 17 bases separated the two germline ends. The CDR3 nucleotides are TGTGCCAGTAGTCCCGAAGCGACTCTCGATAACTATGGCTACACCTTC. Amino acids: CASSPEATLDNYGYTF. The variable domain in full, completed from reference TRBV19 and TRBJ1-2, reads DGGITQSPKYLFRKEGQNVTLSCEQNLNHDAMYWYRQDPGQGLRLIYYSQIVNDFQKGDIAEGYSVSREKKESFPLTVTSAQKNPTAFYLCASSPEATLDNYGYTFGSGTRLTVV.

The chain couples TRBV9 to TRBJ2-7; 7 nucleotides align to TRBD2. Germline V gene data show CDR1 as SGDLS and CDR2 as YYNGEE. V trimming: 4 bases; J trimming: 3 bases; junction bases outside the gene matches: 10. CDR3 length: 15 amino acids. The CDR3 spells CASSPEGGAYYEQYF. CDR3 nucleotide sequence: TGTGCCAGCAGCCCCGAGGGAGGGGCCTACTACGAGCAGTACTTC.

V gene TRBV27 combines with J gene TRBJ2-3; TRBD2 matches 14 bases. CDR1 and CDR2 (germline): MNHEY, SMNVEV (reference sequence). V was pared by 5 bases and J by 0 bases, with 10 bases of the junction left unmatched. The CDR3 has 19 residues. This chain's CDR3 is CASSTGTSGGKPSTDTQYF. The CDR3 DNA is TGTGCCAGCAGTACCGGGACTAGCGGGGGAAAACCTAGCACAGATACGCAGTATTTT.

The count of this clone is one. The J gene is TRBJ1-6, the V gene TRBV7-9; 9 nucleotides line up with TRBD1. CDR1 is SEHNR, CDR2 FQNEAQ, per germline (reference sequence). With V trimmed by 5 bases and J by 10 bases, 6 bases remained unmatched. There are 14 residues in the CDR3. The CDR3 DNA follows: TGTGCCAGCAGCCCTGGACAGGGGTGGTCACCCCTCCACTTT. Residues: CASSPGQGWSPLHF.

The genes are TRBV2 and TRBJ2-3; TRBD2 agrees at 14 bases. Per the germline V gene, CDR1 is SNHLY and CDR2 is FYNNEI. Trimming at V came to 8 bases and at J to 4 bases, leaving 14 bases not matched to a gene. The CDR3 spans 18 residues. This CDR3 is CASATSGGAGLYADTQYF. The CDR3, as DNA: TGTGCCAGCGCGACTAGCGGGGGGGCCGGGTTGTACGCAGATACGCAGTATTTT.

The chain combines TRBV7-2 with TRBJ1-2, with D perhaps matching TRBD1 (6 bases). Germline CDR1 is SGHTA and CDR2 is FQGNSA. V shed 7 bases and J shed 4 bases, with 16 bases lying between them. The CDR3 is 14 amino acids. In DNA form, the CDR3 reads TGTGCCAGCACCACGGGGGGCGCGGGCTATGGCTACACCTTC. Encoded protein: CASTTGGAGYGYTF.

The chain links TRBV25-1 to TRBJ2-3; 10 nucleotides line up with TRBD2. The CDR3 is made up of 17 amino acids. Germline V lookup: CDR1 MGHDK, CDR2 SYGVNS. Trimming removed 4 bases from V and 0 bases from J; junction bases left unmatched: 7. The CDR3 DNA reads as TGTGCCAGCAGTGCTCACCCGGGACTAGCGAGCACAGATACGCAGTATTTT. It specifies CASSAHPGLASTDTQYF.